This T cell receptor (beta chain) was observed in a study of Tregs in tolerant kidney transplant recipients. General study findings and limits: Biological reproducibility was not directly addressed, but technical replication error appeared minimal.

From germline, CDR1 is SEHNR and CDR2 FQNEAQ (reference sequence). V shed 1 base and J shed 0 bases, with 7 bases lying between them. The length of the CDR3 is 14 residues. On this clone itself: Its target is not known.

Unstimulated Tregs (CD4+CD25+CD127-) and CD4+CD25- non-Tregs were sorted from PBMCs. Method: immunoSEQ multiplex PCR; TCRdb's copy keeps in-frame clones and lacks some. The table includes around 52,000 clones, around 80% detected once. The V call is TRBV7-9, the J call TRBJ2-7; D not certain. Specimen: CD4+ T cells from blood. The clonotype was recovered from a human donor in good health. CDR3 residues: CASSLDGFSYEQYF. The CDR3 region has the DNA TGTGCCAGCAGCTTAGACGGCTTCTCCTACGAGCAGTACTTC.